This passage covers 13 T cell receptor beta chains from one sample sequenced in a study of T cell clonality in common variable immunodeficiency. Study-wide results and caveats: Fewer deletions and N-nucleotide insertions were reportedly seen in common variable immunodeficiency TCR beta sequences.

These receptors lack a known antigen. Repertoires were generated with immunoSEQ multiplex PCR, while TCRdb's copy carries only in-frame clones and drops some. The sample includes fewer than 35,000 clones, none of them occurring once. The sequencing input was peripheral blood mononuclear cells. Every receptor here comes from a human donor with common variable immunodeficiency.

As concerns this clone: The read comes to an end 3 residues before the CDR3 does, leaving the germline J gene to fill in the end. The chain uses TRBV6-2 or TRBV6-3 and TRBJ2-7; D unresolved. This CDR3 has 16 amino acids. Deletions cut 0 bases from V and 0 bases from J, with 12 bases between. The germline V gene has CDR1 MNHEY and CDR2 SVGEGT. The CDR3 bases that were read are TGTGCCAGCAGTTACTCAACGCAGGCGAGCTCCTACGAG. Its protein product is CASSYSTQASSYE. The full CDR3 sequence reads CASSYSTQASSYEQYF.

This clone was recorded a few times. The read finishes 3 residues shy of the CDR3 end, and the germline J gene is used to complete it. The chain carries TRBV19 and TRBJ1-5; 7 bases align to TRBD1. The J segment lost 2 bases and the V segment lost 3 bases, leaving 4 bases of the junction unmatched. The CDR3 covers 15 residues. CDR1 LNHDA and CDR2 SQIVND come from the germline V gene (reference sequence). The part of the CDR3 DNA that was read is TGTGCCAGTAGTATCGGGACAGCCGGCAATCAGCCC. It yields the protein CASSIGTAGNQP. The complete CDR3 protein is CASSIGTAGNQPQHF.

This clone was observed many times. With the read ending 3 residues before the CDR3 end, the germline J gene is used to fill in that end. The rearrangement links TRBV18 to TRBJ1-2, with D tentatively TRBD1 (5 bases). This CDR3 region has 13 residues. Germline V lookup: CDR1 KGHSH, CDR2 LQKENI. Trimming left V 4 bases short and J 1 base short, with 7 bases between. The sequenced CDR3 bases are TGTGCCAGCTCACTTGACAGTAACTATGGC. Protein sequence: CASSLDSNYG. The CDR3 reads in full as CASSLDSNYGYTF.

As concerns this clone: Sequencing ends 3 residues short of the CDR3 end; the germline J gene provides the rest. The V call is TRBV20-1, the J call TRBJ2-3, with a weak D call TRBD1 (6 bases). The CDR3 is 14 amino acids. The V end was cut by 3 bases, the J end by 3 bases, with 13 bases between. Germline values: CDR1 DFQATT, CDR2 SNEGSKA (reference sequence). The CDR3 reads CSASRTGITDTQYF. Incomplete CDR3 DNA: TGCAGTGCTAGCCGAACAGGGATAACAGATACG.

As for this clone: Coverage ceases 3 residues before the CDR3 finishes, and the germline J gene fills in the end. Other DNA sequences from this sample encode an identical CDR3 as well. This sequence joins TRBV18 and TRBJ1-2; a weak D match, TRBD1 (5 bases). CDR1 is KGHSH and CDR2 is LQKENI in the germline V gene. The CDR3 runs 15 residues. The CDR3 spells CASSPIGGVREGYTF. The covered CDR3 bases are TGTGCCAGCTCACCAATAGGCGGTGTCAGGGAGGGC.

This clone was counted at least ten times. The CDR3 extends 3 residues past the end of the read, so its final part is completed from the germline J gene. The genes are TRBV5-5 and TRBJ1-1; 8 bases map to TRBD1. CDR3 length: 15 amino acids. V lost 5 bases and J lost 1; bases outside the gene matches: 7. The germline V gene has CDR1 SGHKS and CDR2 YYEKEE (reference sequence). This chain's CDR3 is CASSYIDRGNTEAFF. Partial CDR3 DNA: TGTGCCAGCAGTTACATAGACAGGGGGAACACTGAA.

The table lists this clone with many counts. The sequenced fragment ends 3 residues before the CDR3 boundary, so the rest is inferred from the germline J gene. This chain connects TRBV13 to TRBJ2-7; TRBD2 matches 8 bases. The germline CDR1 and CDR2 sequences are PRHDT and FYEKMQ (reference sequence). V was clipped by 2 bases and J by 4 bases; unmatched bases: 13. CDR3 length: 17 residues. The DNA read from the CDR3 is TGTGCCAGCAGCTTACGTTGGGTTCGGGGGGGCCCTTACGAG. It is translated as CASSLRWVRGGPYE. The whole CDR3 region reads CASSLRWVRGGPYEQYF.

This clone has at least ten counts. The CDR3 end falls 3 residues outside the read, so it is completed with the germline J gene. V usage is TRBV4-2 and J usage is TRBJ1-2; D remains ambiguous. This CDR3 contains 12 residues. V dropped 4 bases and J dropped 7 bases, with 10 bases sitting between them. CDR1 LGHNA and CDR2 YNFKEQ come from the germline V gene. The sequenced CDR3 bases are TGTGCCAGCAGCCGGGCAAGTCCTGGC. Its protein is CASSRASPG. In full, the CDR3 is CASSRASPGYTF.

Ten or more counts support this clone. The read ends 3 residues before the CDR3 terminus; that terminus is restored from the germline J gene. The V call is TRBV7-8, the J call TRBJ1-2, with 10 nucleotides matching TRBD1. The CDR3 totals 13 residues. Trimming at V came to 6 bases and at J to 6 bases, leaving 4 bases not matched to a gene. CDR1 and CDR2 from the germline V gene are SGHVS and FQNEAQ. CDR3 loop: CASRVTGGNGYTF. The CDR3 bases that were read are TGTGCCAGCAGGGTGACAGGGGGCAATGGC.

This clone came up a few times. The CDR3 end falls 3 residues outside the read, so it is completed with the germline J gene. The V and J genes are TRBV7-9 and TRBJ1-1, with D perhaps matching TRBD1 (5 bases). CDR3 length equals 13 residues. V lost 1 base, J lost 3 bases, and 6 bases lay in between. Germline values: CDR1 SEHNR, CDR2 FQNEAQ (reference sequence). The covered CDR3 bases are TGTGCCAGCAGCTTAGGGGGGGACACTGAA. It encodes CASSLGGDTE. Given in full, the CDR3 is CASSLGGDTEAFF.

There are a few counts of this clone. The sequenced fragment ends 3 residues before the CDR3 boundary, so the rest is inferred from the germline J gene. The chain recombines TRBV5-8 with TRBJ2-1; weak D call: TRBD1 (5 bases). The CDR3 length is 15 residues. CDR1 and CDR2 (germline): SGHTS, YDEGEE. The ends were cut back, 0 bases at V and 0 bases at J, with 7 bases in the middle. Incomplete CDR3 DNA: TGTGCCAGCAGCTTGGGACAGAGCTCCTACAATGAG. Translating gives CASSLGQSSYNE. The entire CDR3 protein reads CASSLGQSSYNEQFF.

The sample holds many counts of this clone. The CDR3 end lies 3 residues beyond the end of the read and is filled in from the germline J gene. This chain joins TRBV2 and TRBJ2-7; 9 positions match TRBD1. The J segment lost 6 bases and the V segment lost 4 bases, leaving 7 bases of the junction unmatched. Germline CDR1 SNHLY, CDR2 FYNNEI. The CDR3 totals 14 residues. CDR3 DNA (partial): TGTGCCAGCAGTGGTGACAGGGGGTTGAGCGAG. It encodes CASSGDRGLSE. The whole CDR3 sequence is CASSGDRGLSEQYF.

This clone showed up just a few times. The CDR3: CASSGTVYNSPLHF. CDR3 DNA (partial): TGTGCCAGCAGCGGGACAGTCTATAATTCACCC. The chain carries TRBV7-9 and TRBJ1-6; 7 bases align to TRBD1. Read coverage stops 3 residues before the CDR3 terminus; the germline J gene supplies the remainder. J was trimmed by 3 bases and V by 5 bases; bases with no gene match: 1. Per germline, CDR1 SEHNR and CDR2 FQNEAQ (reference sequence). There are 14 residues in the CDR3.